This TCR beta chain was observed in a study of breast tumors, draining lymph nodes, adjacent tissues. CDR1 is SGHRS, CDR2 YFSETQ, per germline. This CDR3 comprises 16 residues. The V gene lost 0 bases and the J gene lost 8 bases, with 18 bases spanning the gap. MiXCR was run by TCRdb on the multiplex PCR reads, yielding one entry per CDR3 protein. The repertoire has around 130,000 distinct CDR3 sequences, about 20% of them found once; the top ten carry over 3%. Study findings and constraints: Compared with lymph nodes, tumors were less diverse; compared with nontumor tissue, more.

The lymph nodes were axillary draining lymph nodes from breast cancer patients. This clonotype was recorded at least ten times. Antigen: not known. The sequenced sample was axillary lymph node tissue. This TCR was sampled from a female donor with breast cancer. Some clones in this sample may be carry-over from other donors' samples. The chain combines TRBV5-1 with TRBJ2-1; possible D gene TRBD2, 6 bases. CDR3 loop: CASSLGPREVGDEQFF. The CDR3, as DNA: TGCGCCAGCAGCTTGGGCCCTAGGGAGGTCGGGGATGAGCAGTTCTTC.